The 6 T cell receptor beta chains in this list originate from one sample, sequenced in a study of blood T cell repertoires in COVID-19. TCRdb's copy holds only in-frame clones and misses some; the assay was immunoSEQ multiplex PCR. There are approximately 190,000 clones in the sample; around 86% occur only once, and approximately 6.1% lies in the top ten. Sequencing was carried out using peripheral blood. Source of these receptors: a man older than 75 with acute or convalescent COVID-19.

This clone came up a few times. J is TRBJ2-2 and V is TRBV21-1; no DNA check was done on the table's D call, TRBD2. TRBV21-1 is a pseudogene segment. The CDR3 has 14 residues. The CDR3 DNA reads TGTGCCAGCCGGCGGGACGGGAACACCGGGGAGCTGTTTTTT. Its translation is CASRRDGNTGELFF.

This clone has only one observation. The chain has TRBV7-9 and TRBJ2-5; D gene unclear. The CDR3 runs 12 residues. Germline lookup yields CDR1 SEHNR and CDR2 FQNEAQ (reference sequence). Trimming pared 5 bases from V and 2 bases from J, leaving 6 bases between. CDR3 in amino acids: CASSPQQETQYF. The DNA of the CDR3 is TGTGCCAGCAGCCCTCAGCAAGAGACCCAGTACTTC.

J is TRBJ2-3 and V is TRBV2, with TRBD1 matching over 7 bases. Trimming cost V 5 bases and J 4 bases; bases outside gene matches: 6. Looked up from germline, CDR1 is SNHLY and CDR2 is FYNNEI. CDR3 size: 14 residues. CDR3 in DNA: TGTGCCAGCAGTAGACAGGGAGTAGCAGATACGCAGTATTTT. Protein: CASSRQGVADTQYF.

The CDR3 spells CASSLRGVNTEAFF. The CDR3 region has the DNA TGTGCCAGCAGCTTACGGGGGGTGAACACTGAAGCTTTCTTT. The J gene is TRBJ1-1, the V gene TRBV11-1; D may be TRBD1 (5 bases). V lost 2 bases to trimming and J lost 0 bases, with 7 bases between them. The CDR3 loop spans 14 amino acids. Germline V gene lookup returns CDR1 SGHAT and CDR2 FQDESV (reference sequence).

The rearrangement uses TRBV5-1 and TRBJ2-5; no definite D call. Germline V gene data show CDR1 as SGHRS and CDR2 as YFSETQ. The CDR3 is 14 amino acids. Between the trimmed V and J ends, which lost 4 bases and 4 bases, there was a span of 14 bases. The CDR3 nucleotides read TGCGCCAGCAGCCCGGCCACTACGGGAGAGACCCAGTACTTC. This gives the protein CASSPATTGETQYF.

V and J are TRBV27 and TRBJ2-7; 12 bases are shared with TRBD2. Germline CDR1 is MNHEY and CDR2 is SMNVEV (reference sequence). The length of the CDR3 is 15 residues. V lost 5 bases, J lost 4 bases, and 6 bases stayed unmatched. CDR3 residues: CASSSLAGGTYEQYV. The CDR3 bases are TGTGCCAGCAGTAGTCTAGCGGGAGGGACTTACGAGCAGTACGTC.